This entry concerns a single TCR beta chain. What it binds is unknown. The CDR3 sequence is 15 residues long. Germline lookup yields CDR1 DFQATT and CDR2 SNEGSKA (reference sequence). Donors gave under 3 ml of blood apiece. Nested amplification of TCRalpha and TCRbeta cDNA involved two PCRs of approximately 16 and 10 cycles. TCRdb reprocessed the 5' RACE reads and stores each CDR3 protein as one record, lacking DNA. This sample's table reports 420,000 or so distinct CDR3 sequences. The data were obtained in a study of monozygotic twins with inflammatory bowel disease. Whole-study findings and limits: Whereas healthy co-twins had higher TCRbeta diversity (inverse Simpson), IBD patients had lower diversity.

Sequencing was performed on blood. This rearrangement joins TRBV20-1 to TRBJ2-7; the TCRdb call, TRBD2, lacks DNA for checking. This clonotype was sampled from a human donor with ulcerative colitis or Crohn's disease, or a healthy co-twin of an affected twin (not recorded which). The CDR3 sequence: CSARDSRGLTYEQYF.